This T cell receptor beta chain was sequenced for a study of identical twins. J lost 7 bases, V lost 5 bases, and 8 bases had no gene match. This CDR3 has 14 amino acids. CDR1 and CDR2 from the germline V gene are SNHLY and FYNNEI. TCRdb called the 5' RACE reads again in MiXCR, with one record for every CDR3 protein. The table has about 520,000 distinct CDR3 sequences, approximately 22% seen once. This clonotype has a handful of counts. In addition, the sample was reused for a study of T cells expressing NK-cell markers.

The J gene is TRBJ2-3, the V gene TRBV2; TRBD2 matches 8 bases. The sequencing input was CD4+ T cells sorted from blood. The origin of this receptor is a woman aged 18-29 years in good health. The CDR3 DNA reads as TGTGCCAGCAGTCCTCCCGTAGCGGGGAATACGCAGTATTTT. As protein: CASSPPVAGNTQYF.